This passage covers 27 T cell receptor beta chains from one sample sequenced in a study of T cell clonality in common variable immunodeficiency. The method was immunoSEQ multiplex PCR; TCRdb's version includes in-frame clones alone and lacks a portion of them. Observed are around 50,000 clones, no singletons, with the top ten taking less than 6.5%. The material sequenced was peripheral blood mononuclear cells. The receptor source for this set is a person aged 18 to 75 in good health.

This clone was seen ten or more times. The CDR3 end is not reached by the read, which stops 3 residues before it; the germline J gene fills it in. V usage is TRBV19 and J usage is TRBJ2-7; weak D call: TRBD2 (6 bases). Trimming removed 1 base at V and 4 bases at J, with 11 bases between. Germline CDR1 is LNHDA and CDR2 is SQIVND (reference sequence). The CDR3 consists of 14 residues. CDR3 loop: CASSIGHSGYEQYF. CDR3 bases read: TGTGCCAGTAGTATAGGCCATAGCGGATACGAG.

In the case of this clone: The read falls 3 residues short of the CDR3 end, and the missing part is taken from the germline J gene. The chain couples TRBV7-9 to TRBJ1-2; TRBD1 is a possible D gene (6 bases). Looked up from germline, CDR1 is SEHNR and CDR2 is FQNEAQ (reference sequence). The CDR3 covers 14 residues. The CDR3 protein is CASSPGAPRYDYTF. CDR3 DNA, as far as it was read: TGTGCCAGCAGTCCAGGGGCCCCTCGATACGAC.

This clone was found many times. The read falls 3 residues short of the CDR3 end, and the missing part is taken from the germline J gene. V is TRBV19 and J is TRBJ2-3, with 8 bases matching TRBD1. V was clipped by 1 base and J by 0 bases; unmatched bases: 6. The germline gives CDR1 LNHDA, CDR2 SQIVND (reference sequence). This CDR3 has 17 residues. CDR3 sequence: CASSIGPGQVSTDTQYF. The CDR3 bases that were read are TGTGCCAGTAGTATAGGCCCGGGACAGGTCAGCACAGATACG.

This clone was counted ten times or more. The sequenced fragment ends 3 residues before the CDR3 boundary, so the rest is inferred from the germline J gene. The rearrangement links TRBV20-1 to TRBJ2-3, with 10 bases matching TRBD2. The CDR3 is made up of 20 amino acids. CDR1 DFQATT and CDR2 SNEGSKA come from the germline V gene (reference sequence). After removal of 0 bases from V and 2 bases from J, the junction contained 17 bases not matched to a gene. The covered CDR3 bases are TGCAGTGCTAGAGACCCAAGGAGTCTAGCGGGGGCCATAAACACAGATACG. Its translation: CSARDPRSLAGAINTDT. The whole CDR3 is CSARDPRSLAGAINTDTQYF.

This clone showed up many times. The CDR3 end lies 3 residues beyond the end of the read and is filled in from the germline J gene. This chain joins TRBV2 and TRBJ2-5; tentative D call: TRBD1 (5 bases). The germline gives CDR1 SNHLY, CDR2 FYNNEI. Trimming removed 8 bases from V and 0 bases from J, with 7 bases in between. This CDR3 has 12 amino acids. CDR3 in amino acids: CASDSNQETQYF. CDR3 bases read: TGTGCCAGCGACAGCAACCAAGAGACC.

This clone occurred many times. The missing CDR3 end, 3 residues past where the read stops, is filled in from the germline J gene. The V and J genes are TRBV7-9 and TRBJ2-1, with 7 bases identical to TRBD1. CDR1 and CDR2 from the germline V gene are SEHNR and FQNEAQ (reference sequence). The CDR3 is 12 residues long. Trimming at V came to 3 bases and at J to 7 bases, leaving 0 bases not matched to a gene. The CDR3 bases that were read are TGTGCCAGCAGCTTGGACAGGAATGAG. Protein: CASSLDRNE. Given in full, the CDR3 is CASSLDRNEQFF. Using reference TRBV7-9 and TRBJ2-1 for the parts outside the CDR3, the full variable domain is DTGVSQNPRHKITKRGQNVTFRCDPISEHNRLYWYRQTLGQGPEFLTYFQNEAQLEKSRLLSDRFSAERPKGSFSTLEIQRTEQGDSAMYLCASSLDRNEQFFGPGTRLTVL.

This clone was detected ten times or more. Incomplete CDR3 DNA: TGTGCCAGTATTTCCTCTTTTCCGAACACTGAA. This translates into CASISSFPNTE. The whole CDR3 sequence is CASISSFPNTEAFF. The chain uses TRBV19 and TRBJ1-1; the D is unclear. Read data end 3 residues before the CDR3 end; the end is taken from the germline J gene. Trimming pared 7 bases from V and 1 base from J, leaving 13 bases between. The CDR3 is 14 residues long. Germline-derived CDR1 and CDR2 are LNHDA and SQIVND (reference sequence).

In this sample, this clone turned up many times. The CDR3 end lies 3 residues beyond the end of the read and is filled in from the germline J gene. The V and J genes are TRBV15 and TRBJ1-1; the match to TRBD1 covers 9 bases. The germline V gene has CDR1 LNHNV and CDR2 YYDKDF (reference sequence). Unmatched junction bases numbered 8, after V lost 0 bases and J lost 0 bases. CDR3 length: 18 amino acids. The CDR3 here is CATSRDPRQGGLNTEAFF. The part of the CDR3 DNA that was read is TGTGCCACCAGCAGAGATCCTCGACAGGGGGGGTTGAACACTGAA.

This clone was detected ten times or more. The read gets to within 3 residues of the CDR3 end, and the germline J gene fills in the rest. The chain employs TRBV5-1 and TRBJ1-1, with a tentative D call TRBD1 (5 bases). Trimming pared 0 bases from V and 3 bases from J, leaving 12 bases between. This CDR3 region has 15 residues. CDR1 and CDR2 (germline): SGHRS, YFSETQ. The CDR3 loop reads CASSLGGGRDTEAFF. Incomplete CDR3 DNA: TGCGCCAGCAGCTTGGGGGGGGGAAGGGACACTGAA.

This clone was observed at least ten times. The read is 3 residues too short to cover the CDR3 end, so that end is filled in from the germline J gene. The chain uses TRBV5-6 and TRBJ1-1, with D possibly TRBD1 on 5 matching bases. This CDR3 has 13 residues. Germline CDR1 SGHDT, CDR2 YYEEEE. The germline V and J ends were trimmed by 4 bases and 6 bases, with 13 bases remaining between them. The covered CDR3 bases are TGTGCCAGCAGCGGCGGGGGTAGGGCTGAA. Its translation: CASSGGGRAE. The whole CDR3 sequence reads CASSGGGRAEAFF.

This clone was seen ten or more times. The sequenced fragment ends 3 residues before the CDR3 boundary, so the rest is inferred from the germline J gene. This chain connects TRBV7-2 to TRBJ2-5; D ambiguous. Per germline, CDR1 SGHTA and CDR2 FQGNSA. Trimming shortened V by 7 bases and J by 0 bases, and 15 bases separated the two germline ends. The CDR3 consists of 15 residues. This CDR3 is CASTLRASDQETQYF. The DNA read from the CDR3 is TGTGCCAGCACCCTGAGAGCCTCCGACCAAGAGACC.

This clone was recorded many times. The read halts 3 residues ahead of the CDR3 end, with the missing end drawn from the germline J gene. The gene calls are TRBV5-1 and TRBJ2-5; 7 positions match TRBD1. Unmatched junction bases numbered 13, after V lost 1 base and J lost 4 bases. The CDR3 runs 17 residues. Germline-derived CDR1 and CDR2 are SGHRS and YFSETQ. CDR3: CASSLPRDRPLGETQYF. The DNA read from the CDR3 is TGCGCCAGCAGCTTGCCTAGGGACAGACCCTTGGGAGAGACC. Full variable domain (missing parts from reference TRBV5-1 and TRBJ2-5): KAGVTQTPRYLIKTRGQQVTLSCSPISGHRSVSWYQQTPGQGLQFLFEYFSETQRNKGNFPGRFSGRQFSNSRSEMNVSTLELGDSALYLCASSLPRDRPLGETQYFGPGTRLLVL.

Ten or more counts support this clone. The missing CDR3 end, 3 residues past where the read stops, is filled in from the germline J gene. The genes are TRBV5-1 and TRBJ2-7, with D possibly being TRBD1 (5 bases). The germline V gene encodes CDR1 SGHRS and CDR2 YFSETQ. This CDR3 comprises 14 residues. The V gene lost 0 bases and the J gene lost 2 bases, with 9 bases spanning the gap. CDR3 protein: CASSLGGLAYEQYF. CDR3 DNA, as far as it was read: TGCGCCAGCAGCTTGGGGGGCTTAGCCTACGAG. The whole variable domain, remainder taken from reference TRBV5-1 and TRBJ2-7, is KAGVTQTPRYLIKTRGQQVTLSCSPISGHRSVSWYQQTPGQGLQFLFEYFSETQRNKGNFPGRFSGRQFSNSRSEMNVSTLELGDSALYLCASSLGGLAYEQYFGPGTRLTVT.

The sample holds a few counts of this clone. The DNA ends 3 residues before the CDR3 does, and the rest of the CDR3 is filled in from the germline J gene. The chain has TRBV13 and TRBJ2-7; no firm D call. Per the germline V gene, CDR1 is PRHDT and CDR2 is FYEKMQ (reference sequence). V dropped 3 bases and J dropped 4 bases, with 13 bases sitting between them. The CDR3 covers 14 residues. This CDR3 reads CASSFARSQYEQYF. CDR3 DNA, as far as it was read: TGTGCCAGCAGCTTTGCCAGGTCCCAATACGAG. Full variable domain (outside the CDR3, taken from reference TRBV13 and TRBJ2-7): AAGVIQSPRHLIKEKRETATLKCYPIPRHDTVYWYQQGPGQDPQFLISFYEKMQSDKGSIPDRFSAQQFSDYHSELNMSSLELGDSALYFCASSFARSQYEQYFGPGTRLTVT.

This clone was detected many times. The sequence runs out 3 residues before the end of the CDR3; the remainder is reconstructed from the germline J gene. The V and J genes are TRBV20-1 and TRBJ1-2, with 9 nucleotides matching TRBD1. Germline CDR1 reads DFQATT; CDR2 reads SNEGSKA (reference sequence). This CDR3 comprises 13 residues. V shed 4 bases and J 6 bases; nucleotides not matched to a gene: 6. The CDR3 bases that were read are TGCAGTGCTACCCGGGACAGGGTCGATGGC. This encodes CSATRDRVDG. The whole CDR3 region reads CSATRDRVDGYTF.

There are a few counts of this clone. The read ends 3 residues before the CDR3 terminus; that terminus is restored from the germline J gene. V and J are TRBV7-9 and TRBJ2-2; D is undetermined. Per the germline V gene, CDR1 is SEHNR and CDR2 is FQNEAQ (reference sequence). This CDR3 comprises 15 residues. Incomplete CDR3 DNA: TGTGCCAGCAGTCCCGAAAGCTCCTATAATTCACCG. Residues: CASSPESSYNSP. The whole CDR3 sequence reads CASSPESSYNSPLFF.

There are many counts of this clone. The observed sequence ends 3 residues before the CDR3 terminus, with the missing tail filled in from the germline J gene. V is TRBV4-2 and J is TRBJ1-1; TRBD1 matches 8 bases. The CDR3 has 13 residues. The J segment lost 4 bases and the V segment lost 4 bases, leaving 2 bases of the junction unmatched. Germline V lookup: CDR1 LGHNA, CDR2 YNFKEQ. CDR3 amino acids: CASSRTGSTEAFF. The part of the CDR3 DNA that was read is TGTGCCAGCAGCCGGACAGGGTCCACTGAA.

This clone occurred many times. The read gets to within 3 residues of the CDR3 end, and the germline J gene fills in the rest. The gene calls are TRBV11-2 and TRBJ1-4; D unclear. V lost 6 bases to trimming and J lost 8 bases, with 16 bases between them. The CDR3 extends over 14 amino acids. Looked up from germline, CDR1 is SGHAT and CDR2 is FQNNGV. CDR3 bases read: TGTGCCAGCAGGGAAACTAAACGTGGAGAAAAA. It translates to CASRETKRGEK. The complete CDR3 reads CASRETKRGEKLFF.

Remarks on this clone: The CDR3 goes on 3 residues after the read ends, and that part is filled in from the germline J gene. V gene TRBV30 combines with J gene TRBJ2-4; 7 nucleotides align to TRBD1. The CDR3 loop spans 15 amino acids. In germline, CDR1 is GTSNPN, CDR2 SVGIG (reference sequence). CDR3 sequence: CAWVGFYRGDYGQYF. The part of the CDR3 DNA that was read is TGTGCCTGGGTGGGTTTTTACAGGGGCGACTATGGT.

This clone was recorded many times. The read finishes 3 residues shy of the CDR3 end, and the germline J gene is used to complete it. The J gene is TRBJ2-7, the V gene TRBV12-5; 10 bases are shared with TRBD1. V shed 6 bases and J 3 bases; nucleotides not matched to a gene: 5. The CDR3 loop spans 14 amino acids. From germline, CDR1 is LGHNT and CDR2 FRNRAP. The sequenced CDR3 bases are TGTGCTAGTGGACCGGGACAGGGGCTCTACGAG. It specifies CASGPGQGLYE. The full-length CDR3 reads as CASGPGQGLYEQYF.

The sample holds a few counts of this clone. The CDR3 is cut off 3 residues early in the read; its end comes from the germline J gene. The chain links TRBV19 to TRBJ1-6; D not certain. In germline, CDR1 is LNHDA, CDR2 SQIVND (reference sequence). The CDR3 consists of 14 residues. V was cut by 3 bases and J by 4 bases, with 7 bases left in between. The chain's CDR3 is CASSMTSYNSPLHF. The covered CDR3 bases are TGTGCCAGTAGTATGACATCGTATAATTCACCC. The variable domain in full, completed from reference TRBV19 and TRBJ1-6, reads DGGITQSPKYLFRKEGQNVTLSCEQNLNHDAMYWYRQDPGQGLRLIYYSQIVNDFQKGDIAEGYSVSREKKESFPLTVTSAQKNPTAFYLCASSMTSYNSPLHFGNGTRLTVT.

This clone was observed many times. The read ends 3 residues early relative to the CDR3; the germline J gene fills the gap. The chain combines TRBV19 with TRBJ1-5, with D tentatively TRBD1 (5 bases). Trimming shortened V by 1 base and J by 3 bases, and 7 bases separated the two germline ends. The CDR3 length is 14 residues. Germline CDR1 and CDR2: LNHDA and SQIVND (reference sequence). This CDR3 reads CASSIGGLNQPQHF. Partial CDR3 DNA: TGTGCCAGTAGTATAGGGGGCCTCAATCAGCCC.

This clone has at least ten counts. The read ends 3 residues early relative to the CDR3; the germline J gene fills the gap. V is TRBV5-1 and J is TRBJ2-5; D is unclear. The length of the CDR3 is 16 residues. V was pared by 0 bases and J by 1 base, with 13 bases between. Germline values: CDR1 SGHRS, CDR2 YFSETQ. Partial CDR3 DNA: TGCGCCAGCAGCTTGGGGGCACAGCCGGTCCAAGAGACC. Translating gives CASSLGAQPVQET. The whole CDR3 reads CASSLGAQPVQETQYF.

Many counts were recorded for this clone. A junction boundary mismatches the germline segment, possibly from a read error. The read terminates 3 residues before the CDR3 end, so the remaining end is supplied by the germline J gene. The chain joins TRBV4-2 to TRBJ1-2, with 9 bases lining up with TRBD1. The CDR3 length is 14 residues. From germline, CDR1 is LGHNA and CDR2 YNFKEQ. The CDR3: CASSQDRGLGGYTF. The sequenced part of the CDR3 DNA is TGCGCCAGCAGCCAGGACAGGGGACTAGGCGGC.

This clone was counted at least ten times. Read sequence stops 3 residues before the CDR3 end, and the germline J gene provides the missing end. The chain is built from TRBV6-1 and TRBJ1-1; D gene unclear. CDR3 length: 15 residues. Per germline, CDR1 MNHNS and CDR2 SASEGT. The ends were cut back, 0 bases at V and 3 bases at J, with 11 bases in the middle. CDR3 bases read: TGTGCCAGCAGTGAAGCTGGGCCGACGGACACTGAA. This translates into CASSEAGPTDTE. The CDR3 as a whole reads CASSEAGPTDTEAFF.

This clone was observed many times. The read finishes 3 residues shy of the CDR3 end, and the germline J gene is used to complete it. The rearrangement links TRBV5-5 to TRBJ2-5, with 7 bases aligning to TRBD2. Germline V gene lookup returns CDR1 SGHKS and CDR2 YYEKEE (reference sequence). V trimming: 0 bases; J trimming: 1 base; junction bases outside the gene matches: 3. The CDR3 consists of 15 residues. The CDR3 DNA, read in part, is TGTGCCAGCAGCTTGGGTTCGGGGGGCCAAGAGACC. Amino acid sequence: CASSLGSGGQET. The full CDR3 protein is CASSLGSGGQETQYF. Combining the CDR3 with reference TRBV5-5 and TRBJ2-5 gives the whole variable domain DAGVTQSPTHLIKTRGQQVTLRCSPISGHKSVSWYQQVLGQGPQFIFQYYEKEERGRGNFPDRFSARQFPNYSSELNVNALLLGDSALYLCASSLGSGGQETQYFGPGTRLLVL.

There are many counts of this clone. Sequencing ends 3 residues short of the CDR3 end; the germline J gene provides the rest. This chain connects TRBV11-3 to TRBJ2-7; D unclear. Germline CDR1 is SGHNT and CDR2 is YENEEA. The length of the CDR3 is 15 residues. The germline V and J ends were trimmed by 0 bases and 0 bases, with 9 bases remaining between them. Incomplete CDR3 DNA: TGTGCCAGCAGCTTAGATTCGGGTCTCTCCTACGAG. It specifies CASSLDSGLSYE. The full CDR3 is CASSLDSGLSYEQYF.